The present T cell receptor (beta chain) was sequenced within a study of cytomegalovirus exposure and HLA in healthy donors. Study-level points and caveats: The authors confirmed in vitro that three CMV-associated chains were specific for CMV antigens. Rare sequences made up most TCRs, while some public TCRs were found in many donors. The study recorded some 160 TCR beta chains that were cytomegalovirus-associated. According to a subsequent analysis, TCR clusters identified in the first cohort showed a tendency to co-occur across the 100 to 150 validation repertoires.

The CDR3 is 12 amino acids. The germline gives CDR1 SGHVS, CDR2 FNYEAQ. Trimming took 4 bases from V and 3 from J, leaving 7 bases between them. A remark on this clone: Its target is unknown.

TCRdb's copy holds only in-frame clones and misses some; the assay was immunoSEQ multiplex PCR. The repertoire holds about 130,000 clones, with 90% to 95% as singletons. The V call is TRBV7-6, the J call TRBJ2-7; maybe TRBD2 (5 bases). This TCR came from a woman aged 18-29 years in good health and CMV-seronegative. The sequencing sample was made of PBMCs. In DNA, the CDR3 is TGTGCCAGCAGCTCGGGGATCTACGAGCAGTACTTC. It codes for CASSSGIYEQYF.